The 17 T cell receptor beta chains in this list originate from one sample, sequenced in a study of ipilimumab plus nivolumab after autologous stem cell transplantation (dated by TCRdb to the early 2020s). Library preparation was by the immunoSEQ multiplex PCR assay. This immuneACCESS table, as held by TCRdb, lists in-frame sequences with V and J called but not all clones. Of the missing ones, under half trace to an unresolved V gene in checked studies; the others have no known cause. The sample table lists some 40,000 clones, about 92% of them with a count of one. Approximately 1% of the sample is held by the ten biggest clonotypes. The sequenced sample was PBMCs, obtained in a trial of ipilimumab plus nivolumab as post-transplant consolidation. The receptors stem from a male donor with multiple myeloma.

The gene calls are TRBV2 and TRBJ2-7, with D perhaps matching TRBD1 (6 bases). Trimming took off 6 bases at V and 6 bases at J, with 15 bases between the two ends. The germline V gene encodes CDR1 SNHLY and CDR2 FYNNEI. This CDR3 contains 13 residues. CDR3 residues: CASSTGLGREQYF. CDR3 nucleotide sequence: TGTGCCAGCAGCACAGGGTTGGGGCGCGAGCAGTACTTC.

The CDR3 DNA reads TGTGCCAGCGGTCTAGCGGGAGTAGATACGCAGTATTTT. Protein product: CASGLAGVDTQYF. V is TRBV5-6 and J is TRBJ2-3; 10 bases are shared with TRBD2. Germline V gene data show CDR1 as SGHDT and CDR2 as YYEEEE. The V and J ends lost 7 bases and 5 bases, in that order; junction bases with no gene match: 4. This CDR3 contains 13 residues. Full variable domain (remainder filled in from reference TRBV5-6 and TRBJ2-3): DAGVTQSPTHLIKTRGQQVTLRCSPKSGHDTVSWYQQALGQGPQFIFQYYEEEERQRGNFPDRFSGHQFPNYSSELNVNALLLGDSALYLCASGLAGVDTQYFGPGTRLTVL.

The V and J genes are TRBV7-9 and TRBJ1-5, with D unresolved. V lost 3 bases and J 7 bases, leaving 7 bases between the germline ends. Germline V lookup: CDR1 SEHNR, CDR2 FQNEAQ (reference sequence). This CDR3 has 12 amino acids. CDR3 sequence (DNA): TGTGCCAGCAGCTTGGATCTCCAGCCCCAGCATTTT. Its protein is CASSLDLQPQHF.

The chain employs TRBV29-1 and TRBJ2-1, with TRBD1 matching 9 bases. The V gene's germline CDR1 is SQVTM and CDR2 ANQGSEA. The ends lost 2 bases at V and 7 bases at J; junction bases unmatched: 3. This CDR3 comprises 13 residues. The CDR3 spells CSVEPGTGNEQFF. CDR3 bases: TGCAGCGTTGAACCCGGGACAGGGAATGAGCAGTTCTTC.

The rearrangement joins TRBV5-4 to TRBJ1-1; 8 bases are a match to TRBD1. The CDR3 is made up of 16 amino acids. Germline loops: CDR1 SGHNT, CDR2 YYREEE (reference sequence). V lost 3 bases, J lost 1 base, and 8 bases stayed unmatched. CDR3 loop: CASSSGGAARNTEAFF. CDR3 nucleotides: TGTGCCAGCAGCTCAGGGGGCGCGGCGAGGAACACTGAAGCTTTCTTT.

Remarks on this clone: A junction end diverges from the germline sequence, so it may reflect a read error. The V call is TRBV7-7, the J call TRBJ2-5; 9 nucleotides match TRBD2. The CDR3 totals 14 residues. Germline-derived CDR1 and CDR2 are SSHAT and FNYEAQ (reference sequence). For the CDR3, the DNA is TGTGCTAGCAGCGCGGGGGGGGACCAAGAGACCCAGTACTTC. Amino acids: CASSAGGDQETQYF.

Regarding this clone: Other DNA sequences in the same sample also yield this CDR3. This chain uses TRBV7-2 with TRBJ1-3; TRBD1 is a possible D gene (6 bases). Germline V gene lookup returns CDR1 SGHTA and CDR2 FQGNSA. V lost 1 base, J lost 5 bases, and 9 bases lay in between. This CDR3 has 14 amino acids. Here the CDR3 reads CASSLEGGRNTIYF. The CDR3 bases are TGTGCCAGCAGCTTAGAGGGGGGGCGAAACACCATATATTTT.

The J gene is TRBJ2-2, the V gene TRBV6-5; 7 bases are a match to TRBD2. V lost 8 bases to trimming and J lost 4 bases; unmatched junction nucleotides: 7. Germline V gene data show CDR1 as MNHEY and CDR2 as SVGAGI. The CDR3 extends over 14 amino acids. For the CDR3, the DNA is TGTGCCAGCGGCGCACAGCGGGGCACCGGGGAGCTGTTTTTT. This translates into CASGAQRGTGELFF.

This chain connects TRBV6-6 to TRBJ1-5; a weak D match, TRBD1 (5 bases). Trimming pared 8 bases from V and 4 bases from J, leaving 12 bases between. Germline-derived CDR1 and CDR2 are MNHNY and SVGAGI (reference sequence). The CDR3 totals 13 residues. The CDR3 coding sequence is TGTGCCAGCGCTTACGGGGGGAATCAGCCCCAGCATTTT. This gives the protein CASAYGGNQPQHF.

Written as DNA, the CDR3 is TGTGCCAGCTCACCTTCCCTAGGAACAGGGGGCGGAAACACCATATATTTT. Translation gives CASSPSLGTGGGNTIYF. The chain has TRBV18 and TRBJ1-3; 9 nucleotides line up with TRBD1. The CDR3 extends over 17 amino acids. V was pared by 3 bases and J by 4 bases, with 10 bases of the junction left unmatched. Germline V gene lookup returns CDR1 KGHSH and CDR2 LQKENI.

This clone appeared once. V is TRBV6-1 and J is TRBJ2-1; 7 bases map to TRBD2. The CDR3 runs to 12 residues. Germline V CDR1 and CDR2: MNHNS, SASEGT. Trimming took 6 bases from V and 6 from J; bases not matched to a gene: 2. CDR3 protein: CASRLAFNEQFF. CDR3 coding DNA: TGTGCCAGCAGACTAGCGTTCAATGAGCAGTTCTTC.

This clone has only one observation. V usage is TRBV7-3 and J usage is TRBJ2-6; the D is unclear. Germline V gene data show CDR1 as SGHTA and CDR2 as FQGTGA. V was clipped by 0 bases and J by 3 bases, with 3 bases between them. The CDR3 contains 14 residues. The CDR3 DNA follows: TGTGCCAGCAGCTTAACTGGTGGGGCCAACGTCCTGACTTTC. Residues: CASSLTGGANVLTF.

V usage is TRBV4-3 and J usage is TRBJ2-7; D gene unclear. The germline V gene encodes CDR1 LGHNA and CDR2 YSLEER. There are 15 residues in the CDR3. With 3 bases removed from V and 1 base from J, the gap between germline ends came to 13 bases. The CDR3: CASSQAFHGSYEQYF. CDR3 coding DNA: TGCGCCAGCAGCCAGGCGTTCCACGGATCCTACGAGCAGTACTTC.

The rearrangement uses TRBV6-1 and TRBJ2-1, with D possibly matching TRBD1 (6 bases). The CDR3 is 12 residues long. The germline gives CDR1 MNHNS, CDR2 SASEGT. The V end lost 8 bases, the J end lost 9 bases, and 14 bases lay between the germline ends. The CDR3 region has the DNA TGTGCCAGCCGTACAGGGACCGGTGAGCAGTTCTTC. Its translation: CASRTGTGEQFF.

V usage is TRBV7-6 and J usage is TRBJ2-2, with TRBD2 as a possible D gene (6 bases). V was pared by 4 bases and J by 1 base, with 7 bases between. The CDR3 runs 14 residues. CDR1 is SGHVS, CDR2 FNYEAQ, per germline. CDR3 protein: CASSWGLNTGELFF. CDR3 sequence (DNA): TGTGCCAGCAGCTGGGGACTGAACACCGGGGAGCTGTTTTTT.

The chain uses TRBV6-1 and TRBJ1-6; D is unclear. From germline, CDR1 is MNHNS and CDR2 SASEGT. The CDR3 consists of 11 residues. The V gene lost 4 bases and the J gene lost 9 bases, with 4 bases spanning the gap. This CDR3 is CASSVGSPLHF. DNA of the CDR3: TGTGCCAGCAGTGTGGGTTCACCCCTCCACTTT.

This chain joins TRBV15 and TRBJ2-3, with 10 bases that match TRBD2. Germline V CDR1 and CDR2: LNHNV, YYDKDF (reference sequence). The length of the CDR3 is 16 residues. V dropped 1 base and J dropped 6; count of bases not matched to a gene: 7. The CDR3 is CATSRGFSGGEDTQYF. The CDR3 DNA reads TGTGCCACCAGCAGAGGGTTCAGCGGGGGGGAGGATACGCAGTATTTT.